The rows below give T cell receptor beta chains drawn from one sample of a study of T cell responses to AZD1222 COVID-19 vaccine. The table came from immunoSEQ multiplex PCR; TCRdb's copy has only in-frame clones and leaves some out. The repertoire holds tens of thousands of clones, roughly 80% seen once, with around 15% in the top ten. Here the sequenced sample was peripheral blood, taken 28 days after the second AZD1222 dose. The receptors here all came from an adult who received the AZD1222 COVID-19 vaccine. Both conserved end residues are part of each CDR3. D genes are given only for firm matches. The size of a clone is reported for some rows only, either as once, few or many, or as a class for expanded clones.

J,V,size,D,DNA,CDR3
TRBJ1-6,TRBV19,.,.,TGTGCCAGTAGTATCGCGGCGGACTCCAGCAAGGCCCTCCACTTT,CASSIAADSSKALHF
TRBJ2-7,TRBV5-1,.,.,TGCGCCAGCAGCTTGGAAGGGTTTAGTTACGAGCAGTACTTC,CASSLEGFSYEQYF
TRBJ1-2,TRBV25-1,.,TRBD1,TGTGCCAGCAGTCCAGGGACAGAGAACTATGGCTACACCTTC,CASSPGTENYGYTF
TRBJ2-7,TRBV3-1/TRBV3-2,once,TRBD1,TGTGCCAGCGGAGGACAGGCTTCCTACGAGCAGTACTTC,CASGGQASYEQYF
TRBJ2-1,TRBV5-1,.,TRBD2,TGCGCCAGCAGCTCCGGGACTAGCAACGATGAGCAGTTCTTC,CASSSGTSNDEQFF
TRBJ1-1,TRBV6-5,few,.,TGTGCCAGCAGTTCAGGACAGCTAAATACTGAAGCTTTCTTT,CASSSGQLNTEAFF
TRBJ1-3,TRBV3-1/TRBV3-2,.,.,TGTGCCAGCAGCCAATATTCAGGGACTGGAAACACCATATATTTT,CASSQYSGTGNTIYF
TRBJ1-2,TRBV7-2,.,.,TGTGCCAGCAGCTTAGGCACCGAGTATGGCTACACCTTC,CASSLGTEYGYTF
TRBJ2-2,TRBV27,.,TRBD2,TGTGCCAGCAGTTCACTAGCGGGGGGCCTAAGACCGAACACCGGGGAGCTGTTTTTT,CASSSLAGGLRPNTGELFF
TRBJ1-1,TRBV6-1,.,.,TGTGCCAGCGCAGCCCGTTACGACACTGAAGCTTTCTTT,CASAARYDTEAFF
TRBJ2-1,TRBV18,.,.,TGTGCCAGCTCACCGGAAACAGGGAAATACAATGAGCAGTTCTTC,CASSPETGKYNEQFF
TRBJ2-2,TRBV4-1,.,.,TGCGCCAGCAGCCAAGGACGGAACACCGGGGAGCTGTTTTTT,CASSQGRNTGELFF
TRBJ1-2,TRBV12-3/TRBV12-4,once,.,TGTGCCAGCAGTGAGGGGAACTATGGCTACACCTTC,CASSEGNYGYTF
TRBJ2-1,TRBV12-3/TRBV12-4,.,.,TGTGCCAGCAGTTATCAGGGTTACAATGAGCAGTTCTTC,CASSYQGYNEQFF
TRBJ1-4,TRBV5-8,.,TRBD1,TGTGCCAGCAGCTGGGGGGACAGCCGCGAAAAACTGTTTTTT,CASSWGDSREKLFF
TRBJ2-1,TRBV5-6,once,.,TGTGCCAGCAGCTTGGATCGGGACCCGAACCTGGGTGAGCAGTTCTTC,CASSLDRDPNLGEQFF
TRBJ2-2,TRBV6-5,.,TRBD1,TGTGCCAGCAGTCGCCCAGGGGGCACCGGGGAGCTGTTTTTT,CASSRPGGTGELFF
TRBJ1-6,TRBV30,.,.,TGTGCCTGGAGCGCCCTTGTAAATTCACCCCTCCACTTT,CAWSALVNSPLHF
TRBJ1-4,TRBV30,.,.,TGTGCCTGGGCCCTTGGGATGGATGAAAAACTGTTTTTT,CAWALGMDEKLFF
TRBJ2-1,TRBV10-3,.,TRBD1,TGTGCCATCAGTGGGCAAAAGATAGGACAGGGGTACAATGAGCAGTTCTTC,CAISGQKIGQGYNEQFF
TRBJ2-7,TRBV11-2,few,.,TGTGCCAGCAGCTTAATTAGCGGTGACTACGAGCAGTACTTC,CASSLISGDYEQYF
TRBJ2-3,TRBV6-2/TRBV6-3,.,TRBD2,TGTGCCAGCAGTTACCCCCCCGCTAGCGGGGACGAGGGGGATACGCAGTATTTT,CASSYPPASGDEGDTQYF
TRBJ1-1,TRBV7-9,few,.,TGTGCCAGCAGCTCCGGGTTTAGGACGGGGAACACTGAAGCTTTCTTT,CASSSGFRTGNTEAFF
TRBJ1-1,TRBV5-1,.,TRBD1,TGCGCCAGCAGCCCCCTTGGGACAGGGGTCACTGAAGCTTTCTTT,CASSPLGTGVTEAFF
TRBJ2-6,TRBV27,.,.,TGTGCCAGCAAAACCGATGAGGATTTCTGGCCCAACGTCCTGACTTTC,CASKTDEDFWPNVLTF
TRBJ1-4,TRBV11-2,few,TRBD1,TGTGCCAGCAGCTCACCCGGTAGGGGGACAGGCCTTAATGAAAAACTGTTTTTT,CASSSPGRGTGLNEKLFF
TRBJ2-5,TRBV5-4,.,TRBD1,TGTGCCAGCAGCTTGGAATTTCCGGGACAGTCGCTTCAAGAGACCCAGTACTTC,CASSLEFPGQSLQETQYF
TRBJ1-1,TRBV6-2/TRBV6-3,.,.,TGTGCCAGCAGTTACTCGAAAGGGTCGAGGGCTGAAGCTTTCTTT,CASSYSKGSRAEAFF
TRBJ1-2,TRBV9,.,TRBD1,TGTGCCAGCAGCCCAAACGACAGGGGGACGGCGTACACCTTC,CASSPNDRGTAYTF
TRBJ2-7,TRBV7-9,.,.,TGTGCCAGCAGCTCACAGGGTGGGGAATACGAGCAGTACTTC,CASSSQGGEYEQYF
TRBJ1-2,TRBV28,.,.,TGTGCCAGCAGGGGGCTACAGGGCTATGGCTACACCTTC,CASRGLQGYGYTF
TRBJ1-2,TRBV10-3,.,.,TGTGCCATCAGTGAGTCGCCGGAGGATGGCTACACCTTC,CAISESPEDGYTF
TRBJ1-2,TRBV3-1/TRBV3-2,few,.,TGTGCCAGCAGCCAATTGGGGATGGGTGGCTACACCTTC,CASSQLGMGGYTF
TRBJ2-7,TRBV18,.,.,TGTGCCAGCTCACCACTTCAATTGAAGGGGGTACAGCAGTACTTC,CASSPLQLKGVQQYF
TRBJ1-2,TRBV3-1/TRBV3-2,once,.,TGTGCCAGCAGCCATAGTTGGTATGGCTACACCTTC,CASSHSWYGYTF
TRBJ2-7,TRBV7-9,few,TRBD2,TGTGCCAGCAGCTCCCGTGGTAGCGGGGGGATTTACGAGCAGTACTTC,CASSSRGSGGIYEQYF
TRBJ1-4,TRBV3-1/TRBV3-2,.,.,TGTGCCAGCAGCCAAGCGGGTCCAAATGAAAAACTGTTTTTT,CASSQAGPNEKLFF
TRBJ2-5,TRBV7-2,.,.,TGTGCCAGCAGCCCGCGGGGACGTCAAGAGACCCAGTACTTC,CASSPRGRQETQYF
TRBJ2-7,TRBV5-4,.,.,TGTGCCAGCAGCGAGGGACAACAATATACCTACGAGCAGTACTTC,CASSEGQQYTYEQYF
TRBJ2-5,TRBV11-2,few,TRBD2,TGTGCCAGCAGCTTAGAGGGCCTAGCGGGCGGAGAGACCCAGTACTTC,CASSLEGLAGGETQYF
TRBJ1-4,TRBV7-3,.,.,TGTGCCAGCAGCGTAACCGGGACCTCGGGCGAAAAACTGTTTTTT,CASSVTGTSGEKLFF
TRBJ2-3,TRBV7-2,.,.,TGTGCCAGCAGCTTAAGGGTCAATACGCAGTATTTT,CASSLRVNTQYF
TRBJ1-2,TRBV18,.,TRBD1,TGTGCCAGCTCACCAGGGACAGGGGGCGACTATGGCTACACCTTC,CASSPGTGGDYGYTF
TRBJ2-5,TRBV2,.,TRBD1,TGTGCCAGCACCGGACAGGGGAGAGAGACCCAGTACTTC,CASTGQGRETQYF
TRBJ2-7,TRBV10-3,.,TRBD2,TGTGCCATCAGTGACGGACTAGCGGAAGCCTACGAGCAGTACTTC,CAISDGLAEAYEQYF
TRBJ1-3,TRBV2,.,.,TGTGCCAGCAGTAATAAACCGCCAAGCTCTGGAAACACCATATATTTT,CASSNKPPSSGNTIYF
TRBJ1-4,TRBV18,.,.,TGTGCCAGCTCACCTGTAAGGGGAACTAATGAAAAACTGTTTTTT,CASSPVRGTNEKLFF
TRBJ2-5,TRBV3-1/TRBV3-2,.,.,TGTGCCAGCAGCCACCAGACGGGGGGCCAGGAGACCCAGTACTTC,CASSHQTGGQETQYF
TRBJ1-2,TRBV28,.,.,TGTGCCAGCAGTTTTAGTCGAGGGACGGGGACTAACTATGGCTACACCTTC,CASSFSRGTGTNYGYTF
TRBJ2-2,TRBV14,once,.,TGTGCCAGCAGCCAAGATCGAAGAGGAGCCACCGGGGAGCTGTTTTTT,CASSQDRRGATGELFF